Below, one T cell receptor beta chain is given with its context. The treatment denotes: roughly 18 received Ad26.COV2.S at low or high dose, single or two shots; 5 received placebo; per-sample allocation not given. Samples came from day 63 after the first vaccine or placebo injection. This person who donated was an adult of 18-55 years in Boston. This sample is drawn from a study of Ad26.COV2.S vaccination and SARS-CoV-2 variants. Sequencing was performed with immunoSEQ multiplex PCR; in TCRdb, only in-frame clones are kept and a portion is missing. The table has fewer than 500,000 clones, approximately 90% seen once; the top ten hold 12%. The CDR3 totals 14 residues. The germline V and J ends were trimmed by 2 bases and 6 bases, with 10 bases remaining between them. Germline loops: CDR1 MNHEY, CDR2 SMNVEV (reference sequence).

The source was peripheral blood, collected in a trial of Ad26.COV2.S vaccine versus placebo. This chain connects TRBV27 to TRBJ2-2; weak D call: TRBD1 (5 bases). The TCR originated in a person between 18 and 65 years old who received the Ad26.COV2.S COVID-19 vaccine or a placebo. DNA of the CDR3: TGTGCCAGCAGTTTAATGGGGCTTTCCGGGGAGCTGTTTTTT. Its protein is CASSLMGLSGELFF.